A selection of T cell receptor beta chains follows, all from one sample in a study of blood T cell repertoires in COVID-19. Measured with immunoSEQ multiplex PCR; TCRdb has only the in-frame clones, and not every one. The table lists some 490,000 clones, roughly nine tenths of them singletons. The specimen sequenced was PBMCs or T cells enriched from blood (not recorded which). The receptors originated from an older woman who had recovered from COVID-19. CDR3s include the opening cysteine and the closing phenylalanine or tryptophan. Each record gives: V gene, clone size, J gene, D gene, CDR3 DNA, CDR3 protein. D genes are given only for firm matches. The size field is filled for only some rows; it gives once, few, many or a size class.

TRBV6-5,.,TRBJ2-2,.,TGTGCCAGCAGTTACACAGGGTGGAACACCGGGGAGCTGTTTTTT,CASSYTGWNTGELFF
TRBV6-6,.,TRBJ1-6,TRBD1,TGTGCCAGCAGCAGGGGGCAAAATTCACCCCTCCACTTT,CASSRGQNSPLHF
TRBV2,.,TRBJ1-1,TRBD1,TGTGCCAGCAGCGATACAGGGGGAGCTGAAGCTTTCTTT,CASSDTGGAEAFF
TRBV2,once,TRBJ2-5,.,TGTGCCAGCAGGGGCGGGGTCCAAGAGACCCAGTACTTC,CASRGGVQETQYF
TRBV4-1,.,TRBJ2-3,TRBD2,TGCGCCAGCAGCAGTGGTAAAAGCGGGGGGGCTGATACGCAGTATTTT,CASSSGKSGGADTQYF
TRBV30,.,TRBJ1-3,TRBD1,TGTGCCTGGGGACAGGGATTCTCTGGAAACACCATATATTTT,CAWGQGFSGNTIYF
TRBV7-2,.,TRBJ1-5,.,TGTGCCAGCAGCCCTTCGGGTGGAAGGTGGAACATTCAGCCCCAGCATTTT,CASSPSGGRWNIQPQHF
TRBV13,.,TRBJ2-3,TRBD2,TGTGCCAGCAGCTTAGGCCTTCTAGCGGGGTACCCCACAGATACGCAGTATTTT,CASSLGLLAGYPTDTQYF
TRBV7-8,.,TRBJ1-3,TRBD1,TGTGCCAGCAGCCCTCCGGGACAGGGGTACAGAAACACCATATATTTT,CASSPPGQGYRNTIYF
TRBV19,.,TRBJ1-1,TRBD1,TGTGCCCGTTACTCTCGGGACAGGGAAAGCACTGAAGCTTTCTTT,CARYSRDRESTEAFF
TRBV18,.,TRBJ2-3,.,TGTGCCAGCGCGGGACTCAACACAGATACGCAGTATTTT,CASAGLNTDTQYF
TRBV19,.,TRBJ1-2,.,TGTGCCAGTAGTCCGCGGACGGGTGGAGGGGACTATGGCTACACCTTC,CASSPRTGGGDYGYTF
TRBV5-6,.,TRBJ2-1,TRBD1,TGTGCCAGCAGCCCAACAGGGGTTGGAAATGAGCAGTTCTTC,CASSPTGVGNEQFF
TRBV19,.,TRBJ2-3,TRBD1,TGTGCCAGTAGTATAGGAGGCCCCCGGGACAGGGCAGATACGCAGTATTTT,CASSIGGPRDRADTQYF
TRBV12-5,few,TRBJ1-3,.,TGTGCTAGTGGTTTTCCGGGAAACACCATATATTTT,CASGFPGNTIYF
TRBV30,few,TRBJ1-6,.,TGTGCCTGGAGTATCTTTCGGACAGTTACGTCTTCACCCCTCCACTTT,CAWSIFRTVTSSPLHF
TRBV6-5,.,TRBJ1-2,.,TGTGCCAGCACCTCTTCACAAGGGGCGGGGGGCTACACCTTC,CASTSSQGAGGYTF
TRBV11-2,.,TRBJ1-2,.,TGTGCCAGCAGGGCCGGGATTAACTATGGCTACACCTTC,CASRAGINYGYTF
TRBV27,.,TRBJ1-6,.,TGTGCCAGCAGTTTAGGAGGGTTTAATTCACCCCTCCACTTT,CASSLGGFNSPLHF
TRBV10-3,.,TRBJ2-1,.,TGTGCCATCGGTCAGGGCTTCCATGAGCAGTTCTTC,CAIGQGFHEQFF
TRBV7-9,.,TRBJ2-1,.,TGTGCCAGCAGCAGTAATTATGGGAAGAGGACAATAACAGGCAATGAGCAGTTCTTC,CASSSNYGKRTITGNEQFF
TRBV5-1,.,TRBJ2-7,TRBD2,TGCGCCAGCAGCTTGGTTCCTAGCGGGGGGACCTACGAGCAGTACTTC,CASSLVPSGGTYEQYF
TRBV10-3,.,TRBJ1-2,.,TGTGCCATCAGTGACACATCCTATGGCTACACCTTC,CAISDTSYGYTF
TRBV6-5,.,TRBJ1-1,.,TGTGCCAGCAGCTCCTCTACCAGGGGGAACACTGAAGCTTTCTTT,CASSSSTRGNTEAFF
TRBV2,.,TRBJ1-4,TRBD1,TGTGCCAGCAGTTCTACAGGGGCTCCTAATGAAAAACTGTTTTTT,CASSSTGAPNEKLFF
TRBV24-1,.,TRBJ1-1,.,TGTGCCACCCGCCCCCGGGAGGAACGTACTGAAGCTTTCTTT,CATRPREERTEAFF
TRBV6-5,.,TRBJ1-5,.,TGTGCCAGCAGTTACCGGGGAAATCAGCCCCAGCATTTT,CASSYRGNQPQHF
TRBV18,.,TRBJ2-2,.,TGTGCCAGCTCAACGGGGGTAGTCGGGGAGCTGTTTTTT,CASSTGVVGELFF
TRBV9,few,TRBJ1-4,.,TGTGCCAGCAGCGCACATGCAACTAATGAAAAACTGTTTTTT,CASSAHATNEKLFF
TRBV5-1,.,TRBJ2-6,.,TGCGCCGGACGCAGGGACTCTGGGGCCAACGTCCTGACTTTC,CAGRRDSGANVLTF
TRBV19,.,TRBJ2-1,.,TGTGCCAGTAGCATAGGACAGAACAATGAGCAGTTCTTC,CASSIGQNNEQFF
TRBV10-2,.,TRBJ1-4,.,TGCGCCAGCAGTGACACAGGGAAAAATGAAAAACTGTTTTTT,CASSDTGKNEKLFF
TRBV5-1,.,TRBJ2-5,TRBD1,TGCGCCAGCAGCTTCACAGGGGGGAGTCAAGAGACCCAGTACTTC,CASSFTGGSQETQYF
TRBV6-5,.,TRBJ1-1,.,TGTGCCAGCACCCAGAGGACTGAAGCTTTCTTT,CASTQRTEAFF
TRBV19,.,TRBJ1-2,.,TGTGCCAGTAGTATCCTGCTGGACAGCTATGGCTACACCTTC,CASSILLDSYGYTF
TRBV11-2,.,TRBJ2-1,.,TGTGCCAGCAGCTTTGCCTTTGGGGGGGAGCAGTTCTTC,CASSFAFGGEQFF
TRBV29-1,.,TRBJ2-7,TRBD1,TGCAGCGCCGCCGACAGGGCCTACGAGCAGTACTTC,CSAADRAYEQYF
TRBV7-8,once,TRBJ2-2,TRBD1,TGTGCCAGCAGGGACAGGGCTACGAACACCGGGGAGCTGTTTTTT,CASRDRATNTGELFF
TRBV7-2,.,TRBJ2-4,TRBD1,TGTGCCAGCAGCTCTCCCCCGGGACAGCAGCAGTACTTC,CASSSPPGQQQYF
TRBV14,.,TRBJ2-2,.,TGTGCCAGCAGCCAAGATCATGACAGAACGAACACCGGGGAGCTGTTTTTT,CASSQDHDRTNTGELFF
TRBV7-9,.,TRBJ1-3,TRBD1,TGTGCCAGCAGCCCGGGACAGCTCGGAAACACCATATATTTT,CASSPGQLGNTIYF
TRBV29-1,.,TRBJ2-1,.,TGCAGCGTTGACCTTAACAATGAGCAGTTCTTC,CSVDLNNEQFF
TRBV2,.,TRBJ1-1,.,TGTGCCAGCAGTCCAATCCTAGGTGAAGCTTTCTTT,CASSPILGEAFF
TRBV4-1,.,TRBJ2-5,.,TGCGCCAGCAGGGACAGACAAGAGACCCAGTACTTC,CASRDRQETQYF
TRBV6-5,.,TRBJ1-3,.,TGTGCCAGCAGTACCGGGACTCATCCTGGAAACACCATATATTTT,CASSTGTHPGNTIYF
TRBV29-1,.,TRBJ2-1,TRBD1,TGCAGCGTTGAAGATCCGGGACAGGGGGCTGATAATGAGCAGTTCTTC,CSVEDPGQGADNEQFF
TRBV2,few,TRBJ1-1,.,TGTGCCAGCAGTGTCGACAGTACGGGGGGCACTGAAGCTTTCTTT,CASSVDSTGGTEAFF
TRBV11-2,.,TRBJ2-7,.,TGTGCCAGCAGCTCCCTGGACTGGAACTCCTACGAGCAGTACTTC,CASSSLDWNSYEQYF
TRBV2,.,TRBJ1-3,.,TGTGCCAGCAGGGTTGAGGGTGGAAACACCATATATTTT,CASRVEGGNTIYF
TRBV2,.,TRBJ1-2,TRBD1,TGTGCCAGCAGTGAAGATGGCAGGGGGGAATATGGCTACACCTTC,CASSEDGRGEYGYTF
TRBV9,.,TRBJ2-4,TRBD2,TGTGCCAGCAGCGTTAGCGGGGATAGGGGGAACATTCAGTACTTC,CASSVSGDRGNIQYF
TRBV6-5,.,TRBJ1-3,TRBD1,TGTGCCAGCAGCCCCAGGGGGCTAGGTGGAAACACCATATATTTT,CASSPRGLGGNTIYF
TRBV6-1,.,TRBJ2-7,.,TGTGCCAGCAGTGAAAGGCGGGGTGGAGAGCAGTACTTC,CASSERRGGEQYF
TRBV9,.,TRBJ2-2,.,TGTGCCAGCAGCCAGGCCGGGGGGCGGACCGGGGAGCTGTTTTTT,CASSQAGGRTGELFF
TRBV11-2,.,TRBJ2-3,TRBD2,TGTGCCAGCAGCTTCGGGGGGGGGCCGGATACGCAGTATTTT,CASSFGGGPDTQYF